The 23 T cell receptor beta chains listed next were all sequenced from one sample in a study of T cells in Graves' hyperthyroidism and ophthalmopathy. The investigators amplified TCR beta CDR3 regions from RNA transcripts. During a first-round RT-PCR of the TCR CDR3, the HTBI primer set was used. From the multiplex PCR reads, TCRdb called clonotypes with MiXCR, one entry per CDR3 protein. Of fewer than 600,000 distinct CDR3 sequences in the sample, approximately 15% were seen once. Specimen: blood. The receptors here all came from a woman aged 18-35 years with Graves' hyperthyroidism.

This clonotype appeared a few times. The chain links TRBV20-1 to TRBJ2-1; D ambiguous. There are 13 residues in the CDR3. V gave up 1 base and J gave up 7 bases, with 11 bases separating them. Germline loops: CDR1 DFQATT, CDR2 SNEGSKA (reference sequence). CDR3 DNA sequence: TGCAGTGCTAGAGTCAAGTATTCGAATGAGCAGTTCTTC. Protein: CSARVKYSNEQFF.

The chain combines TRBV6-1 with TRBJ2-1; the D is unclear. Germline CDR1 and CDR2: MNHNS and SASEGT. This CDR3 contains 11 residues. Between the trimmed V and J ends, which lost 6 bases and 7 bases, there was a span of 7 bases. In DNA, the CDR3 is TGTGCCAGCAGGGAACTTAATGAGCAGTTCTTC. This sequence encodes CASRELNEQFF.

This clonotype was recorded a few times. The gene calls are TRBV11-2 and TRBJ2-1; D is uncertain. The CDR3 has 16 residues. CDR1 SGHAT and CDR2 FQNNGV come from the germline V gene. The V end lost 0 bases, the J end lost 6 bases, and 15 bases lay between the germline ends. CDR3 coding DNA: TGTGCCAGCAGCTTAGATCGGAACGCCGCTAGCAATGAGCAGTTCTTC. It specifies CASSLDRNAASNEQFF. Combining the CDR3 with reference TRBV11-2 and TRBJ2-1 gives the whole variable domain EAGVAQSPRYKIIEKRQSVAFWCNPISGHATLYWYQQILGQGPKLLIQFQNNGVVDDSQLPKDRFSAERLKGVDSTLKIQPAKLEDSAVYLCASSLDRNAASNEQFFGPGTRLTVL.

V gene TRBV29-1 combines with J gene TRBJ1-4; tentative D call: TRBD1 (5 bases). Germline CDR1 reads SQVTM; CDR2 reads ANQGSEA. V lost 5 bases to trimming and J lost 0 bases, with 10 bases between them. CDR3 size: 14 residues. The CDR3 sequence is CSVRGGATNEKLFF. In nucleotides, the CDR3 is TGCAGCGTTCGTGGAGGGGCAACTAATGAAAAACTGTTTTTT.

V is TRBV12-3 or TRBV12-4 and J is TRBJ2-5; 13 nucleotides match TRBD2. CDR3 length: 20 residues. J gave up 4 bases and V 10 bases, and 24 bases lay outside the gene matches. The CDR3, as DNA: TGTGCCACCCCGCCTCAGTTAGGACTAGCGGGAGTAGTGGTGCGAGAGACCCAGTACTTC. The encoded protein is CATPPQLGLAGVVVRETQYF.

The table lists this clonotype with a few counts. The chain uses TRBV12-3 or TRBV12-4 and TRBJ2-1; D is unresolved. The CDR3 contains 12 residues. The V end lost 3 bases, the J end lost 7 bases, and 7 bases lay between the germline ends. The CDR3 bases are TGTGCCAGCAGTTTCTCTTCGAATGAGCAGTTCTTC. It is translated as CASSFSSNEQFF.

The chain employs TRBV7-9 and TRBJ1-2; possibly TRBD1 for D (6 bases). V shed 1 base and J shed 7 bases, with 10 bases lying between them. Germline lookup yields CDR1 SEHNR and CDR2 FQNEAQ (reference sequence). The CDR3 runs to 13 residues. CDR3 nucleotide sequence: TGTGCCAGCAGCTTAGGGACAGTCCCTGGCTACACCTTC. This gives the protein CASSLGTVPGYTF.

This clonotype was found many times. The chain employs TRBV13 and TRBJ2-3, with 7 positions matching TRBD2. Germline CDR1 is PRHDT and CDR2 is FYEKMQ (reference sequence). After removal of 0 bases from V and 2 bases from J, the junction contained 5 bases not matched to a gene. The CDR3 loop spans 16 amino acids. This chain's CDR3 is CASSLGVSGPTDTQYF. The CDR3 DNA reads TGTGCCAGCAGCTTAGGGGTTAGCGGGCCCACAGATACGCAGTATTTT.

This clonotype occurred many times. The chain is built from TRBV3-1 and TRBJ1-2, with D possibly TRBD1 on 5 matching bases. Trimming left V 3 bases short and J 4 bases short, with 15 bases between. This CDR3 is 15 amino acids long. The germline V gene has CDR1 LGHDT and CDR2 YNNKEL (reference sequence). The CDR3 nucleotides are TGTGCCAGCAGCCACGGGGGATTGTTACGCTATGGCTACACCTTC. Translation: CASSHGGLLRYGYTF. Looking up the rest from reference TRBV3-1 and TRBJ1-2 gives the full variable domain: DTAVSQTPKYLVTQMGNDKSIKCEQNLGHDTMYWYKQDSKKFLKIMFSYNNKELIINETVPNRFSPKSPDKAHLNLHINSLELGDSAVYFCASSHGGLLRYGYTFGSGTRLTVV.

A few counts support this clonotype. The chain carries TRBV20-1 and TRBJ2-7, with 10 bases that match TRBD2. The CDR3 runs 12 residues. Germline CDR1 DFQATT, CDR2 SNEGSKA (reference sequence). CDR3 nucleotides: TGCACCACTAGCGGGAACTCCTACGAGCAGTACGTC. Protein product: CTTSGNSYEQYV.

This chain links TRBV11-3 with TRBJ2-1; 8 bases are shared with TRBD1. The V segment lost 1 base and the J segment 8 bases; nucleotides outside the gene matches: 7. The CDR3 runs to 15 residues. Germline V gives CDR1 SGHNT, CDR2 YENEEA. CDR3 bases: TGTGCCAGCAGCTTAGGTCAGGGGGCCGGCGATGAGCAGTTCTTC. Protein product: CASSLGQGAGDEQFF.

This clonotype was seen ten or more times. This chain connects TRBV28 to TRBJ2-1; 9 positions match TRBD2. Trimming removed 3 bases from V and 3 bases from J; junction bases left unmatched: 6. Germline V CDR1 and CDR2: MDHEN, SYDVKM. The CDR3 is made up of 16 amino acids. The DNA of the CDR3 is TGTGCCAGCAGTTTTGCGGGAGGGCTCTACTACAATGAGCAGTTCTTC. It yields the protein CASSFAGGLYYNEQFF.

This clonotype has ten or more counts. The chain carries TRBV11-2 and TRBJ2-1, with a weak D call TRBD2 (5 bases). V lost 5 bases and J lost 5, with 13 bases in between. The CDR3 runs 14 residues. In germline, CDR1 is SGHAT, CDR2 FQNNGV. Here the CDR3 reads CASSPRGKHNEQFF. CDR3 nucleotide sequence: TGTGCCAGCAGCCCACGGGGTAAACACAATGAGCAGTTCTTC.

This clonotype showed up many times. J is TRBJ2-7 and V is TRBV7-8; 8 bases fit TRBD1. After removal of 5 bases from V and 3 bases from J, the junction contained 9 bases not matched to a gene. CDR1 and CDR2 (germline): SGHVS, FQNEAQ. CDR3 length equals 15 residues. The CDR3: CASSQIEDRVYEQYF. CDR3 coding DNA: TGTGCCAGCAGCCAAATCGAGGACAGGGTCTACGAGCAGTACTTC.

The table lists this clonotype with many counts. This chain joins TRBV27 and TRBJ1-4; TRBD1 matches at 8 bases. CDR3 length equals 15 residues. Germline CDR1 is MNHEY and CDR2 is SMNVEV (reference sequence). V shed 5 bases and J 8 bases; nucleotides not matched to a gene: 10. CDR3 protein: CASSLITGGGEKLFF. The CDR3, as DNA: TGTGCCAGCAGTCTAATTACAGGGGGAGGAGAAAAACTGTTTTTT.

CDR3 sequence reads: CASSLWAVRTQAFF. The CDR3 DNA is TGTGCCAGCAGCTTATGGGCGGTTCGGACGCAAGCTTTCTTT. The chain recombines TRBV7-9 with TRBJ1-1, with unresolved D. Trimming removed 2 bases from V and 9 bases from J, with 16 bases in between. The CDR3 spans 14 residues. The germline CDR1 and CDR2 sequences are SEHNR and FQNEAQ (reference sequence).

The genes are TRBV30 and TRBJ1-1; D gene ambiguous. CDR1 GTSNPN and CDR2 SVGIG come from the germline V gene (reference sequence). CDR3 size: 11 residues. Trimming pared 1 base from V and 5 bases from J, leaving 5 bases between. The CDR3 here is CAWSGLTEAFF. In DNA form, the CDR3 reads TGTGCCTGGAGTGGACTTACTGAAGCTTTCTTT. The full variable domain, completed using reference TRBV30 and TRBJ1-1, is SQTIHQWPATLVQPVGSPLSLECTVEGTSNPNLYWYRQAAGRGLQLLFYSVGIGQISSEVPQNLSASRPQDRQFILSSKKLLLSDSGFYLCAWSGLTEAFFGQGTRLTVV.

There are many counts of this clonotype. This chain uses TRBV27 with TRBJ1-1; TRBD1 aligns across 9 bases. CDR3 length: 17 amino acids. J was trimmed by 0 bases and V by 5 bases; bases with no gene match: 10. Germline lookup yields CDR1 MNHEY and CDR2 SMNVEV (reference sequence). This CDR3 is CASSPGQGTAMNTEAFF. CDR3 coding DNA: TGTGCCAGCAGTCCCGGACAGGGGACCGCCATGAACACTGAAGCTTTCTTT.

This clonotype occurred many times. V and J are TRBV11-3 and TRBJ2-7; 7 nucleotides align to TRBD1. This CDR3 is 16 amino acids long. V was clipped by 0 bases and J by 4 bases; unmatched bases: 9. Germline-derived CDR1 and CDR2 are SGHNT and YENEEA. CDR3 amino acids: CASSLEGSGGLYEQYF. The CDR3 nucleotides read TGTGCCAGCAGCTTAGAAGGTTCAGGGGGTTTGTACGAGCAGTACTTC. Full variable domain (remainder filled in from reference TRBV11-3 and TRBJ2-7): EAGVVQSPRYKIIEKKQPVAFWCNPISGHNTLYWYLQNLGQGPELLIRYENEEAVDDSQLPKDRFSAERLKGVDSTLKIQPAELGDSAVYLCASSLEGSGGLYEQYFGPGTRLTVT.

This clonotype was detected ten times or more. The chain employs TRBV30 and TRBJ1-5, with 10 bases matching TRBD1. In germline, CDR1 is GTSNPN, CDR2 SVGIG (reference sequence). Unmatched junction bases numbered 8, after V lost 2 bases and J lost 7 bases. The CDR3 runs 15 residues. This chain's CDR3 is CAWSTGTGVNQPQHF. In nucleotides, the CDR3 is TGTGCCTGGAGTACCGGGACAGGGGTGAACCAGCCCCAGCATTTT.

This clonotype was seen more than once but under ten times. This chain connects TRBV28 to TRBJ2-2, with 8 bases that match TRBD2. The ends lost 7 bases at V and 5 bases at J; junction bases unmatched: 12. CDR3 length: 16 residues. CDR1 MDHEN and CDR2 SYDVKM come from the germline V gene. For the CDR3, the DNA is TGTGCCAGCACCCTACTGAGCGGGAGTCATACCGGGGAGCTGTTTTTT. Translation gives CASTLLSGSHTGELFF.

The chain is built from TRBV30 and TRBJ1-1; TRBD1 aligns across 8 bases. Germline V gene sequence: CDR1 GTSNPN, CDR2 SVGIG (reference sequence). V shed 3 bases and J 5 bases; nucleotides not matched to a gene: 8. The CDR3 spans 14 residues. CDR3 residues: CAWSLGQGWTEAFF. The DNA of the CDR3 is TGTGCCTGGAGCCTAGGACAGGGATGGACTGAAGCTTTCTTT.

This clonotype occurred many times. This chain connects TRBV6-5 to TRBJ1-3; possibly TRBD1 for D (5 bases). The CDR3 runs to 15 residues. V was clipped by 6 bases and J by 3 bases, with 15 bases between them. CDR1 MNHEY and CDR2 SVGAGI come from the germline V gene. The CDR3 nucleotides read TGTGCCAGCAGGAGAGGGGATTCGGTTGGAAACACCATATATTTT. As protein: CASRRGDSVGNTIYF.